This TCR beta chain was recorded in a study of blood T cell repertoires in COVID-19. Study-wide context: There were acute and convalescent COVID-19 samples, and they came from the United States, Italy and Spain. PBMCs, B-cell-depleted T cells, or T cells were the source of the cDNA or gDNA that made up the material.

As handled by the study authors: Amplification of reference gene primers was used by the study to estimate nucleated cell counts. The assay was immunoSEQ multiplex PCR, and TCRdb's table has in-frame clones only and misses some. V, J and clone size were drawn from that table, and D and trimming were deduced from the DNA. The data contain some 250,000 clones, 81% of them singletons. The CDR3 runs to 19 residues. Germline CDR1 reads MDHEN; CDR2 reads SYDVKM. V trimming: 3 bases; J trimming: 7 bases; junction bases outside the gene matches: 18. The TCR was taken from a woman aged 55-70 years with active or convalescent COVID-19. The chain is built from TRBV28 and TRBJ1-4; TRBD1 matches at 9 bases. Material for sequencing was peripheral blood. CDR3 nucleotide sequence: TGTGCCAGCAGTTTGAACGGAGCAGGGGTGACAGGGGGTGGTGAAAAACTGTTTTTT. Translated, it gives CASSLNGAGVTGGGEKLFF.